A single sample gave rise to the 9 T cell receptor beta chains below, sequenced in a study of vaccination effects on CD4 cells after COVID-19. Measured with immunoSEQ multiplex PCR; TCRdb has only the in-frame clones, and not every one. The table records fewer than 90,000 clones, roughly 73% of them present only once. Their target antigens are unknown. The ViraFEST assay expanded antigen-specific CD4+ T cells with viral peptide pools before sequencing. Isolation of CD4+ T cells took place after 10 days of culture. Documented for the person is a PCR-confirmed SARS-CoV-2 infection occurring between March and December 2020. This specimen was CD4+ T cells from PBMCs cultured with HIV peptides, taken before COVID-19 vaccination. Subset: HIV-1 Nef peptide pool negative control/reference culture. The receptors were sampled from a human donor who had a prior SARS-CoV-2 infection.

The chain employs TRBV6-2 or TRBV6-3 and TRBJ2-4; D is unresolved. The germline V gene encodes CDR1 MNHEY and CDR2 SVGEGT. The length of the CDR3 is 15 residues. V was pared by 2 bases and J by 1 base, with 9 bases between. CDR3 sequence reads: CASSYSAKAKNIQYF. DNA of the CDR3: TGTGCCAGCAGTTACAGTGCTAAGGCCAAAAACATTCAGTACTTC.

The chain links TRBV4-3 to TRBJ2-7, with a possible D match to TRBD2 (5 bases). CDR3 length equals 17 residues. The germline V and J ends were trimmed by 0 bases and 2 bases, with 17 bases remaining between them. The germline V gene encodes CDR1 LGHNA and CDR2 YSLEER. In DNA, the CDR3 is TGCGCCAGCAGCCAAGAATACGCAGTTGGGAGACCCTACGAGCAGTACTTC. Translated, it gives CASSQEYAVGRPYEQYF.

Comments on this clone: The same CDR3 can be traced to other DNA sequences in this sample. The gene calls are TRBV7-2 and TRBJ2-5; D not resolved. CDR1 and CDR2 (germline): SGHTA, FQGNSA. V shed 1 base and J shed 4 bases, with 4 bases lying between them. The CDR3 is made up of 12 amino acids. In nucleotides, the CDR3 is TGTGCCAGCAGCTTAGTTAGAGAGACCCAGTACTTC. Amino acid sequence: CASSLVRETQYF. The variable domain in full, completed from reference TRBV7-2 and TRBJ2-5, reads GAGVSQSPSNKVTEKGKDVELRCDPISGHTALYWYRQSLGQGLEFLIYFQGNSAPDKSGLPSDRFSAERTGGSVSTLTIQRTQQEDSAVYLCASSLVRETQYFGPGTRLLVL.

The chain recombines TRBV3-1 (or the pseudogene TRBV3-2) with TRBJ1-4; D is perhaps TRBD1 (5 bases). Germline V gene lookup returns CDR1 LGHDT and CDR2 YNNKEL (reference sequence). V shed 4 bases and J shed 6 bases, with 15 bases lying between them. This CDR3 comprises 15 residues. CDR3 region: CASSPSGSFDEKLFF. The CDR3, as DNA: TGTGCCAGCAGCCCCTCAGGGAGTTTTGATGAAAAACTGTTTTTT.

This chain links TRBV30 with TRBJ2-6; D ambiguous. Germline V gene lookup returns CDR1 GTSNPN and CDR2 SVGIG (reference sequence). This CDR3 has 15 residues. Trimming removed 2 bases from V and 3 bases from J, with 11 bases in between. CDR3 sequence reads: CAWSPYAFGANVLTF. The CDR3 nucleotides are TGTGCCTGGAGTCCCTACGCTTTTGGGGCCAACGTCCTGACTTTC.

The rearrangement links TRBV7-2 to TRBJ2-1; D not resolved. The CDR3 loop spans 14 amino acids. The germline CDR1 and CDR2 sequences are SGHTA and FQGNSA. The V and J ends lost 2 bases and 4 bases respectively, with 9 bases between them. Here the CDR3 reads CASSLYPEYNEQFF. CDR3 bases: TGTGCCAGCAGCTTATATCCGGAGTACAATGAGCAGTTCTTC.

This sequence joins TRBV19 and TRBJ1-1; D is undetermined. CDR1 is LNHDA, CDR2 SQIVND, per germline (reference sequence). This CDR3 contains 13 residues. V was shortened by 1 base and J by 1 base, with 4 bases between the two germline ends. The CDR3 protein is CASSIGGNTEAFF. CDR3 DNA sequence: TGTGCCAGTAGTATAGGAGGGAACACTGAAGCTTTCTTT.

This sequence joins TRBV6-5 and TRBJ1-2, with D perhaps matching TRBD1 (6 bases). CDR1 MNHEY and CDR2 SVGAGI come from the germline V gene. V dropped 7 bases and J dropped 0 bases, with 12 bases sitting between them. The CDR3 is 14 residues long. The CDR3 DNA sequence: TGTGCCAGCACCGAAACAGGGACTAACTATGGCTACACCTTC. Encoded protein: CASTETGTNYGYTF.

The CDR3 is CSARGNAGYTF. The CDR3 DNA sequence: TGCAGTGCTAGGGGGAATGCTGGCTACACCTTC. The V call is TRBV20-1, the J call TRBJ1-2, with D hard to call. CDR3 size: 11 residues. V was pared by 3 bases and J by 7 bases, with 9 bases between. The germline CDR1 and CDR2 sequences are DFQATT and SNEGSKA (reference sequence).